These 16 T cell receptor delta chains came from one sample sequenced in a study of Vδ1+ human thymocytes. Notes on the study in general: Thymic TRG and TRD repertoires appeared highly polyclonal.

Which antigens these TCRs recognize remains unknown. Extracted RNA was reverse transcribed into cDNA. The CDR3 regions were amplified by multiplex PCR from V-gene primers to a constant-region primer. With CATT, TCRdb re-called clones from the multiplex PCR reads. This sample has about 54,000 delta-chain clones, with 15% found just once. The source material was Vdelta1+ gamma-delta thymocytes from the thymus. As for subset: FACS-sorted CD3+ TCRalphabeta- TCRVdelta1+ TCRVdelta2- thymocytes. Every receptor here comes from a boy under three years old who had congenital heart surgery.

The chain has TRDV1 and TRDJ1; 9 bases match TRDD3. V lost 0 bases, J lost 0 bases, and 17 bases stayed unmatched. The germline V gene encodes CDR1 TSWWSYY and CDR2 QGS. The CDR3 is 21 amino acids. Here the CDR3 DNA reads TGTGCTCTTGGGGAACTGGAGGGACATCTTCTGGGGGATCGGTACACCGATAAACTCATCTTT. It is translated as CALGELEGHLLGDRYTDKLIF.

The chain is built from TRDV1 and TRDJ1; 12 bases align to TRDD3. The CDR3 consists of 18 residues. Germline V gene sequence: CDR1 TSWWSYY, CDR2 QGS. V lost 1 base to trimming and J lost 3 bases; unmatched junction nucleotides: 9. Here the CDR3 DNA reads TGTGCTCTTGGGGAACCACCCTACACTGGGGGATACTCCGATAAACTCATCTTT. It specifies CALGEPPYTGGYSDKLIF.

This clone showed up just a few times. J is TRDJ1 and V is TRDV1; 8 nucleotides line up with TRDD2. Trimming removed 3 bases from V and 2 bases from J; junction bases left unmatched: 14. The CDR3 covers 18 residues. Germline CDR1 TSWWSYY, CDR2 QGS. As DNA, the CDR3 is TGTGCTCTTGGGGACCCTCTTCCTACGTTGTCTCGTACCGATAAACTCATCTTT. Its translation is CALGDPLPTLSRTDKLIF.

This clone was recorded a few times. V usage is TRDV1 and J usage is TRDJ1; D remains ambiguous. V dropped 5 bases and J dropped 2 bases, with 18 bases sitting between them. The V gene's germline CDR1 is TSWWSYY and CDR2 QGS. This CDR3 has 16 residues. The CDR3 protein is CALGPGVSTATDKLIF. CDR3 bases: TGTGCTCTTGGGCCAGGCGTGTCCACAGCAACCGATAAACTCATCTTT.

This clone has just a few counts. This sequence joins TRDV1 and TRDJ1; 12 bases are a match to TRDD3. Germline V gene data show CDR1 as TSWWSYY and CDR2 as QGS. The CDR3 runs to 19 residues. With 4 bases clipped from V and 1 base from J, the junction kept 13 bases outside the gene matches. The CDR3 protein is CALGAIPDWGILFTDKLIF. CDR3 nucleotide sequence: TGTGCTCTTGGGGCGATTCCGGACTGGGGGATACTATTCACCGATAAACTCATCTTT.

A word on this clone: Within the sample, other DNA sequences also encode this same CDR3. The chain has TRDV1 and TRDJ1; 11 bases line up with TRDD3. V shed 1 base and J 10 bases; nucleotides not matched to a gene: 17. The CDR3 runs to 18 residues. Germline V gene data show CDR1 as TSWWSYY and CDR2 as QGS. CDR3 protein: CALGEPAWQVGGYARLIF. CDR3 nucleotides: TGTGCTCTTGGGGAACCCGCATGGCAGGTTGGGGGATACGCTAGACTCATCTTT.

V gene TRDV1 combines with J gene TRDJ1, with D unclear. The CDR3 loop spans 16 amino acids. V dropped 6 bases and J dropped 1 base, with 18 bases sitting between them. Germline V lookup: CDR1 TSWWSYY, CDR2 QGS. The chain's CDR3 is CALGKTTRGLTDKLIF. The CDR3 bases are TGTGCTCTTGGAAAAACTACGAGGGGTCTCACCGATAAACTCATCTTT.

This clone was seen a few times. The chain uses TRDV1 and TRDJ1; 9 positions match TRDD2. Germline CDR1 is TSWWSYY and CDR2 is QGS. CDR3 length: 25 residues. Trimming cost V 4 bases and J 0 bases; bases outside gene matches: 33. CDR3 protein: CALGGRPSYFNGGVWGPLYTDKLIF. The CDR3 coding sequence is TGTGCTCTTGGGGGCCGGCCTTCCTACTTTAATGGAGGCGTCTGGGGGCCCCTTTACACCGATAAACTCATCTTT.

This clone turned up a few times. This sequence joins TRDV1 and TRDJ1; TRDD3 agrees at 7 bases. V was clipped by 2 bases and J by 0 bases; unmatched bases: 9. This CDR3 region has 17 residues. Germline V lookup: CDR1 TSWWSYY, CDR2 QGS. The CDR3 protein is CALGERDTWWYTDKLIF. As DNA, the CDR3 is TGTGCTCTTGGGGAAAGGGATACCTGGTGGTACACCGATAAACTCATCTTT.

This clone was detected only a few times. The rearrangement uses TRDV1 and TRDJ1; 9 bases align to TRDD3. V gave up 2 bases and J gave up 1 base; unmatched junction bases: 17. This CDR3 is built from 20 residues. The germline CDR1 and CDR2 sequences are TSWWSYY and QGS. CDR3: CALGERFSYVGGYGTDKLIF. Written as DNA, the CDR3 is TGTGCTCTTGGGGAAAGGTTTTCCTACGTTGGGGGATATGGCACCGATAAACTCATCTTT.

This clone was seen a few times. V gene TRDV1 combines with J gene TRDJ1, with D perhaps matching TRDD3 (6 bases). The CDR3 is made up of 17 amino acids. V was clipped by 11 bases and J by 0 bases, with 25 bases between them. Germline CDR1 and CDR2: TSWWSYY and QGS. CDR3 sequence (DNA): TGTGCTATCTTGGGGAACCGCCCGGGGGACTACACCGATAAACTCATCTTT. Translation: CAILGNRPGDYTDKLIF.

This clone came up a few times. V and J are TRDV1 and TRDJ1; D is uncertain. This CDR3 is built from 17 residues. V lost 4 bases and J 0 bases, leaving 18 bases between the germline ends. From germline, CDR1 is TSWWSYY and CDR2 QGS. The CDR3 here is CALGAYYALTDTDKLIF. The CDR3 DNA sequence: TGTGCTCTTGGGGCATACTACGCCCTGACAGACACCGATAAACTCATCTTT.

The chain recombines TRDV1 with TRDJ1, with 13 bases matching TRDD3. The CDR3 contains 18 residues. Germline CDR1 is TSWWSYY and CDR2 is QGS. V shed 2 bases, J shed 5 bases, and the junction held 11 bases outside the gene matches. This CDR3 is CALGETTLLGDTDDKLIF. For the CDR3, the DNA is TGTGCTCTTGGGGAAACTACTCTACTGGGGGATACGGATGATAAACTCATCTTT.

This clone was seen a handful of times. The genes are TRDV1 and TRDJ1, with a possible D match to TRDD3 (5 bases). There are 21 residues in the CDR3. Per germline, CDR1 TSWWSYY and CDR2 QGS. Trimming shortened V by 0 bases and J by 2 bases, and 28 bases separated the two germline ends. The CDR3 DNA reads as TGTGCTCTTGGGGAACTCCCCCGACCTCCGTACTGGTTCGGGGGGACCGATAAACTCATCTTT. Residues: CALGELPRPPYWFGGTDKLIF.

This clone has more than one count but fewer than ten. The genes are TRDV1 and TRDJ1; TRDD3 agrees at 11 bases. Germline V gives CDR1 TSWWSYY, CDR2 QGS. V lost 0 bases to trimming and J lost 3 bases; unmatched junction nucleotides: 12. The CDR3 loop spans 19 amino acids. As DNA, the CDR3 is TGTGCTCTTGGGGAACTGGGACCATCTTACTGGGGGATATCCGATAAACTCATCTTT. Translation gives CALGELGPSYWGISDKLIF.

This clone appeared a few times. The chain joins TRDV1 to TRDJ1; 11 bases fit TRDD3. CDR3 length: 21 residues. Looked up from germline, CDR1 is TSWWSYY and CDR2 is QGS. The J segment lost 5 bases and the V segment lost 1 base, leaving 21 bases of the junction unmatched. In DNA form, the CDR3 reads TGTGCTCTTGGGGAACGTTCTTCCAAACTGGGGGATAGCGGACCCCGAGATAAACTCATCTTT. Translating gives CALGERSSKLGDSGPRDKLIF.